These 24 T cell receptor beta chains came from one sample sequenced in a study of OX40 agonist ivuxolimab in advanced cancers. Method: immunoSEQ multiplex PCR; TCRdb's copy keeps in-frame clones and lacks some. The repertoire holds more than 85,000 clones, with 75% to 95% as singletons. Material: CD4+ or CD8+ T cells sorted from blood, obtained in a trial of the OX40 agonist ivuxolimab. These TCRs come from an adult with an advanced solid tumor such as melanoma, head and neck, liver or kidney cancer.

CDR3 DNA: TGTGCCAGCAACCTACAGCGGATCACAGATACGCAGTATTTT. Translated, it gives CASNLQRITDTQYF. The V gene is TRBV6-6, the J gene TRBJ2-3; a weak D match, TRBD2 (5 bases). Germline V CDR1 and CDR2: MNHNY, SVGAGI (reference sequence). The V end was cut by 7 bases, the J end by 2 bases, with 13 bases between. CDR3 size: 14 residues.

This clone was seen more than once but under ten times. CDR3 loop: CASSLALGDGNQPQHF. CDR3 sequence (DNA): TGTGCCAGCAGCTTGGCCCTAGGGGATGGCAATCAGCCCCAGCATTTT. The genes are TRBV5-5 and TRBJ1-5, with D maybe TRBD1 (5 bases). V dropped 0 bases and J dropped 2 bases, with 12 bases sitting between them. Per germline, CDR1 SGHKS and CDR2 YYEKEE (reference sequence). The CDR3 runs to 16 residues.

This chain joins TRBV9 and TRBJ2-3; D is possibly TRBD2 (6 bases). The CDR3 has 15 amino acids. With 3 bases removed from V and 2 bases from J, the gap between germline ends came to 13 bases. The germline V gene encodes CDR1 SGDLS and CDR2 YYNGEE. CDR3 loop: CASSGRGRFTDTQYF. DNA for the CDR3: TGTGCCAGCAGCGGGAGGGGACGGTTCACAGATACGCAGTATTTT.

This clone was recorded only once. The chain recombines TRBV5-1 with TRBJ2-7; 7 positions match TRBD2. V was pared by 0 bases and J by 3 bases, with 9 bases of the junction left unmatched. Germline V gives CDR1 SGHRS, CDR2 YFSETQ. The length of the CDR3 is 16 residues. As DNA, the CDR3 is TGCGCCAGCAGCTTGGTGGCAGGCCGGGGGGACTACGAGCAGTACTTC. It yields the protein CASSLVAGRGDYEQYF.

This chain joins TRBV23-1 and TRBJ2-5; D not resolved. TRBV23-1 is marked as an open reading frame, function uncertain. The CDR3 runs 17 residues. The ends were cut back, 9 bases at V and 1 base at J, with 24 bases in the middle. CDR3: CARGLFFRALPQETQYF. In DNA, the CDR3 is TGCGCCAGGGGTTTGTTTTTTAGGGCGCTACCCCAAGAGACCCAGTACTTC.

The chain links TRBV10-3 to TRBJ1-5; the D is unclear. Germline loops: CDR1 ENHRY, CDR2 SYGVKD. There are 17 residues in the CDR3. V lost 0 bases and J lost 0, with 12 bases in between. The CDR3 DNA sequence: TGTGCCATCAGTGAGTCAGGTGCAGATTATAGCAATCAGCCCCAGCATTTT. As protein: CAISESGADYSNQPQHF.

The CDR3 is CASSLTSKSSYEQYF. The CDR3 nucleotides read TGCGCCAGCAGCTTAACTAGCAAGAGCTCCTACGAGCAGTACTTC. The chain recombines TRBV5-1 with TRBJ2-7; D may be TRBD2 (6 bases). V was pared by 2 bases and J by 0 bases, with 12 bases between. The CDR3 totals 15 residues. Germline V gives CDR1 SGHRS, CDR2 YFSETQ. The full variable domain, in which reference TRBV5-1 and TRBJ2-7 provide the parts outside the CDR3, is KAGVTQTPRYLIKTRGQQVTLSCSPISGHRSVSWYQQTPGQGLQFLFEYFSETQRNKGNFPGRFSGRQFSNSRSEMNVSTLELGDSALYLCASSLTSKSSYEQYFGPGTRLTVT.

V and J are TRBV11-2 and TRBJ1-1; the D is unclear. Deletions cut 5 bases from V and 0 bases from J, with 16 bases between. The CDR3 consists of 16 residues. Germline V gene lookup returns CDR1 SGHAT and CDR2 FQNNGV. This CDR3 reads CASSLTQRSMNTEAFF. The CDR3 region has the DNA TGTGCCAGCAGCCTAACACAGAGATCCATGAACACTGAAGCTTTCTTT.

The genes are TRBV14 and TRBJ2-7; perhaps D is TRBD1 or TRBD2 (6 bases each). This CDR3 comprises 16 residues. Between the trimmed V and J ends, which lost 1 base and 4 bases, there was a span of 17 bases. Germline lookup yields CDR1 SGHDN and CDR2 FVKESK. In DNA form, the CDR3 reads TGTGCCAGCAGCCAAGCGTTCTTGCAGGGGAGGTACGAGCAGTACTTC. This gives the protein CASSQAFLQGRYEQYF.

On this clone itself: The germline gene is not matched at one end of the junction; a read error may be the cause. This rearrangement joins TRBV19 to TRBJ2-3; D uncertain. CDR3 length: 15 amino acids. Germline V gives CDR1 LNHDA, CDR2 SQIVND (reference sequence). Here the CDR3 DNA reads TGTGCCAGTAGTACTACTTGGTCTCAAGGGAATACGCAGTTTTTT. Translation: CASSTTWSQGNTQFF.

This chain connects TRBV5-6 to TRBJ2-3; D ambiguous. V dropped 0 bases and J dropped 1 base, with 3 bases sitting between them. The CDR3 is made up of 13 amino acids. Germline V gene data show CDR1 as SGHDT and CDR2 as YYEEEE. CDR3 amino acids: CASSLERTDTQYF. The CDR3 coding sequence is TGTGCCAGCAGCTTGGAACGCACAGATACGCAGTATTTT.

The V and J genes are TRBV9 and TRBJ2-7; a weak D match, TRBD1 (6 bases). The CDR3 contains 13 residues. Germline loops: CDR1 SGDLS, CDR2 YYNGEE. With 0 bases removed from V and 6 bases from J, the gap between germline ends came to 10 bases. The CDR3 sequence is CASSVVTGSEQYF. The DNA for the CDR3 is TGTGCCAGCAGCGTAGTAACAGGGAGCGAGCAGTACTTC.

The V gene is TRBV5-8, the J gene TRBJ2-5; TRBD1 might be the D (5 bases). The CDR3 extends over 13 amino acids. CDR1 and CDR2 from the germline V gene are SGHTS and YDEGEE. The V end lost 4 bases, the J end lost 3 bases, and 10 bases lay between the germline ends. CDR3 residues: CASSTQVEETQYF. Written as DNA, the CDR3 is TGTGCCAGCAGCACACAGGTCGAAGAGACCCAGTACTTC.

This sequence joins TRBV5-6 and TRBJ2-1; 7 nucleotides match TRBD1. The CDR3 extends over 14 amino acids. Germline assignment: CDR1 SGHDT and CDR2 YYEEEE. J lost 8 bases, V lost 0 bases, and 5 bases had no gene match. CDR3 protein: CASSLDRGADEQFF. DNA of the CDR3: TGTGCCAGCAGCTTGGACAGGGGAGCAGATGAGCAGTTCTTC.

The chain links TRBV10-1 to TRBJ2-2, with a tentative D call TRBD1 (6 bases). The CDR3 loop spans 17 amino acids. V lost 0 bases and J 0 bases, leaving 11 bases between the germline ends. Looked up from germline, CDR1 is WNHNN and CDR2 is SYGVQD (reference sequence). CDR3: CASSESTGHSNTGELFF. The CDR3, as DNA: TGCGCCAGCAGTGAGTCCACGGGACATTCGAACACCGGGGAGCTGTTTTTT.

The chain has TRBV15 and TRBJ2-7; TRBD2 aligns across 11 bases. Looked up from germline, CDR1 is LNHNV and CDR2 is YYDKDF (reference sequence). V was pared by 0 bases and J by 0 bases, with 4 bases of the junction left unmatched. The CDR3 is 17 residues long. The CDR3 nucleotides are TGTGCCACCAGCAGAGAGACTAGCGGGATACTCTCCTACGAGCAGTACTTC. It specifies CATSRETSGILSYEQYF.

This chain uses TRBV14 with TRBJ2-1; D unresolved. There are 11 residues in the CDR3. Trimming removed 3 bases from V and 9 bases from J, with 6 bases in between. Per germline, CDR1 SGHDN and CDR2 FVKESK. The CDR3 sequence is CASSQTGEQFF. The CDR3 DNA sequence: TGTGCCAGCAGCCAGACGGGTGAGCAGTTCTTC.

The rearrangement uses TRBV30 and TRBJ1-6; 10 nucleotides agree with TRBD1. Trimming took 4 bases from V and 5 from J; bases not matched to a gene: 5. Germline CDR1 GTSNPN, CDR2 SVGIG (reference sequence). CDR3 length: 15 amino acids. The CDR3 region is CAWNRGQGNNSPLHF. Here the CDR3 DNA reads TGTGCCTGGAACCGGGGACAGGGGAATAATTCACCCCTCCACTTT.

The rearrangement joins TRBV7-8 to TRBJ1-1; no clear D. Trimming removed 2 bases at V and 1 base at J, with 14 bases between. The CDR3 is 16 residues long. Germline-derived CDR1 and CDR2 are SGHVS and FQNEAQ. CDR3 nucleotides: TGTGCCAGCAGCTTAATTTTCGTAGGCGGGAACACTGAAGCTTTCTTT. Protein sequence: CASSLIFVGGNTEAFF.

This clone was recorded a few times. CDR3 nucleotide sequence: TGTGCCACCTCGGTTGTGGACAGGGGGAATCAGCCCCAGCATTTT. Translation gives CATSVVDRGNQPQHF. The chain combines TRBV9 with TRBJ1-5; the match to TRBD1 covers 10 bases. CDR3 length: 15 amino acids. CDR1 and CDR2 from the germline V gene are SGDLS and YYNGEE. Losses at the gene ends were 9 bases for V and 4 bases for J; bases not matched to a gene: 10.

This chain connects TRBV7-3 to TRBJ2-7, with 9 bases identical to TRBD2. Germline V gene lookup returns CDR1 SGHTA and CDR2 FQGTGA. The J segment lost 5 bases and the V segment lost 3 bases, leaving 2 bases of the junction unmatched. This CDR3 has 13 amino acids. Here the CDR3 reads CASSLVAGDEQYF. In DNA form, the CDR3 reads TGTGCCAGCAGCTTGGTAGCGGGAGACGAGCAGTACTTC.

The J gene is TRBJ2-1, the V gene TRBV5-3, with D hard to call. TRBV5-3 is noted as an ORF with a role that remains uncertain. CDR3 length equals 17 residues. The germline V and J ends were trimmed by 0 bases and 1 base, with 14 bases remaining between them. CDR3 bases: TGTGCCAGAAGCTTGGTTTGGCCAGTGAGTTCCTACAATGAGCAGTTCTTC. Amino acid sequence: CARSLVWPVSSYNEQFF.

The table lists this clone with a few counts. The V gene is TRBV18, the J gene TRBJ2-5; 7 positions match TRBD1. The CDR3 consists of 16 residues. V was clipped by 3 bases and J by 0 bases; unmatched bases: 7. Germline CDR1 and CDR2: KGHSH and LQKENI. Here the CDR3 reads CASSPSDRPYQETQYF. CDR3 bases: TGTGCCAGCTCACCCTCGGACAGGCCGTACCAAGAGACCCAGTACTTC.

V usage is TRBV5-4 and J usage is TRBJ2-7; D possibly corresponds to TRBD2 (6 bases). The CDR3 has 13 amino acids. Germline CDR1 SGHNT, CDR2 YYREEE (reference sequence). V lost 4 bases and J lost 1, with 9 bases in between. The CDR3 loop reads CASSPAGSYEQYF. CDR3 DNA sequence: TGTGCCAGCAGCCCCGCGGGGTCCTACGAGCAGTACTTC.